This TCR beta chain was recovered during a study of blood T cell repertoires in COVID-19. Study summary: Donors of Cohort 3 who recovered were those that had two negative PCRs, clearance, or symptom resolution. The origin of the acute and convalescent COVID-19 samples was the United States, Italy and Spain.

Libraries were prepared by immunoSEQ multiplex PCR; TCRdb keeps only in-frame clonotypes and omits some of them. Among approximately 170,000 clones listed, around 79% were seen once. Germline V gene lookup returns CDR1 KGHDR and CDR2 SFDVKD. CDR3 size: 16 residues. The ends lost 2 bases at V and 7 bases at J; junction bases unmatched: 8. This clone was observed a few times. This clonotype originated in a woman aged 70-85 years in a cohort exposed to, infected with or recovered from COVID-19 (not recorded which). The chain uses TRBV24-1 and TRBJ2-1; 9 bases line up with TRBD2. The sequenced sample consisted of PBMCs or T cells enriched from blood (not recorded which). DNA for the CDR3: TGTGCCACCAGTGATTGGGGGGCTAGCGGGGCGAATGAGCAGTTCTTC. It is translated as CATSDWGASGANEQFF.